This is a list of T cell receptor beta chains from one sample in a study of CD8 T cells in ankylosing spondylitis. TCRdb re-derived calls from the 5' RACE reads in MiXCR, one entry per CDR3 protein. The sample shows 310,000 or so distinct CDR3 sequences, about 20% of them seen only once. The sequenced sample consisted of blood, either unsorted or a sorted T cell fraction (not recorded which). These receptors were obtained from a male donor with ankylosing spondylitis or in good health (not recorded which). CDR3s include the opening cysteine and the closing phenylalanine or tryptophan. A D gene is named only where the DNA matches it firmly. Expanded clones are given a class, and other clones once, few, many or no size at all.

V gene: TRBV7-9; clone size: few; J gene: TRBJ2-3; D gene: TRBD2; CDR3 protein: CASSLGAGGRNTQYF; CDR3 DNA: TGTGCCAGCAGCTTAGGAGCGGGAGGACGGAATACGCAGTATTTT
V gene: TRBV7-2; clone size: many; J gene: TRBJ2-4; D gene: -; CDR3 protein: CASSRSLGIEGAKNIQYF; CDR3 DNA: TGTGCCAGCAGCCGATCACTGGGTATAGAGGGAGCCAAAAACATTCAGTACTTC
V gene: TRBV2; clone size: -; J gene: TRBJ2-1; D gene: -; CDR3 protein: CASRRVSYNEQFF; CDR3 DNA: TGTGCCAGCAGGCGGGTGTCCTACAATGAGCAGTTCTTC
V gene: TRBV3-1; clone size: -; J gene: TRBJ2-1; D gene: TRBD2; CDR3 protein: CASSQDLGTGRGSYNEQFF; CDR3 DNA: TGTGCCAGCAGCCAAGATCTAGGGACCGGGAGGGGCTCCTACAATGAGCAGTTCTTC
V gene: TRBV21-1; clone size: -; J gene: TRBJ1-6; D gene: -; CDR3 protein: CASSKAGKGIEYNSPLHF; CDR3 DNA: TGTGCCAGCAGCAAAGCGGGGAAGGGTATTGAATATAATTCACCCCTCCACTTT
V gene: TRBV20-1; clone size: -; J gene: TRBJ2-4; D gene: -; CDR3 protein: CSAYQNIQYF; CDR3 DNA: TGCAGTGCCTATCAGAACATTCAGTACTTC
V gene: TRBV10-3; clone size: many; J gene: TRBJ2-5; D gene: TRBD1; CDR3 protein: CASSRQGDQETQYF; CDR3 DNA: TGTGCCAGCTCACGACAGGGGGACCAAGAGACCCAGTACTTC
V gene: TRBV11-2; clone size: few; J gene: TRBJ1-6; D gene: TRBD1; CDR3 protein: CASSLGTGQSPLHF; CDR3 DNA: TGTGCCAGCAGCTTAGGGACAGGGCAATCACCCCTCCACTTT
V gene: TRBV18; clone size: few; J gene: TRBJ2-5; D gene: -; CDR3 protein: CASSPGSSGQETQYF; CDR3 DNA: TGTGCCAGCTCCCCCGGGTCCAGCGGACAAGAGACCCAGTACTTC
V gene: TRBV9; clone size: -; J gene: TRBJ2-3; D gene: -; CDR3 protein: CASSVNPADTQYF; CDR3 DNA: TGTGCCAGCAGCGTAAACCCAGCCGATACGCAGTATTTT
V gene: TRBV29-1; clone size: -; J gene: TRBJ2-5; D gene: -; CDR3 protein: CSVAVRELRETQYF; CDR3 DNA: TGCAGCGTCGCCGTCAGGGAGTTACGCGAGACCCAGTACTTC
V gene: TRBV3-1; clone size: few; J gene: TRBJ1-1; D gene: -; CDR3 protein: CASSPLASRTEAFF; CDR3 DNA: TGTGCCAGCAGCCCCCTCGCGTCCCGGACTGAAGCTTTCTTT
V gene: TRBV5-1; clone size: -; J gene: TRBJ2-1; D gene: TRBD2; CDR3 protein: CASNPLLADRDEQFF; CDR3 DNA: TGCGCCAGCAACCCATTACTAGCGGACCGGGATGAGCAGTTCTTC
V gene: TRBV10-3; clone size: -; J gene: TRBJ2-1; D gene: -; CDR3 protein: CAISGVGSSYNEQFF; CDR3 DNA: TGTGCCATCAGTGGGGTCGGTAGCTCCTACAATGAGCAGTTCTTC
V gene: TRBV29-1; clone size: few; J gene: TRBJ2-1; D gene: -; CDR3 protein: CSVNRGGDNEQFF; CDR3 DNA: TGCAGCGTTAATAGAGGGGGGGACAATGAGCAGTTCTTC
V gene: TRBV5-1; clone size: many; J gene: TRBJ2-1; D gene: -; CDR3 protein: CASSIDYNEQFF; CDR3 DNA: TGCGCCAGCAGCATAGACTACAATGAGCAGTTCTTC
V gene: TRBV20-1; clone size: many; J gene: TRBJ2-1; D gene: TRBD2; CDR3 protein: CSARDRSGLAGGNEQFF; CDR3 DNA: TGCAGTGCTAGAGATCGCTCGGGACTAGCGGGAGGAAATGAGCAGTTCTTC
V gene: TRBV4-1; clone size: -; J gene: TRBJ1-6; D gene: TRBD1; CDR3 protein: CASSPDTGTVLSPLHF; CDR3 DNA: TGCGCCAGCAGCCCAGACACCGGGACAGTTCTATCACCCCTCCACTTT
V gene: TRBV24-1; clone size: few; J gene: TRBJ2-3; D gene: -; CDR3 protein: CATSDPGGTDTQYF; CDR3 DNA: TGTGCCACCAGTGATCCTGGGGGCACAGATACGCAGTATTTT
V gene: TRBV12-3/TRBV12-4; clone size: few; J gene: TRBJ2-1; D gene: TRBD1; CDR3 protein: CASSGVRGQSYNEQFF; CDR3 DNA: TGTGCCAGCAGTGGGGTGAGGGGACAGTCCTACAATGAGCAGTTCTTC
V gene: TRBV30; clone size: few; J gene: TRBJ1-2; D gene: -; CDR3 protein: CAWSVGTTGYTF; CDR3 DNA: TGTGCCTGGAGTGTCGGGACGACTGGCTACACCTTC
V gene: TRBV12-3/TRBV12-4; clone size: many; J gene: TRBJ2-5; D gene: TRBD1; CDR3 protein: CASSLGQGARETQYF; CDR3 DNA: TGTGCCAGCAGTTTGGGACAGGGAGCCAGAGAGACCCAGTACTTC
V gene: TRBV6-1; clone size: few; J gene: TRBJ1-1; D gene: -; CDR3 protein: CASSRTVEAFF; CDR3 DNA: TGTGCCAGCAGTAGGACAGTTGAAGCTTTCTTT
V gene: TRBV27; clone size: many; J gene: TRBJ1-5; D gene: TRBD1; CDR3 protein: CASSLGQGQGQPQHF; CDR3 DNA: TGTGCCAGCAGTCTTGGACAGGGGCAGGGTCAGCCCCAGCATTTT
V gene: TRBV12-3/TRBV12-4; clone size: few; J gene: TRBJ1-6; D gene: -; CDR3 protein: CASTSTGLRSPLHF; CDR3 DNA: TGTGCCAGCACTTCCACAGGGTTAAGGTCACCCCTCCACTTT
V gene: TRBV20-1; clone size: -; J gene: TRBJ1-1; D gene: -; CDR3 protein: CSAREGSSGTEAFF; CDR3 DNA: TGCAGTGCTAGAGAAGGTTCTAGCGGAACTGAAGCTTTCTTT
V gene: TRBV24-1; clone size: many; J gene: TRBJ2-1; D gene: -; CDR3 protein: CATSDRFSGDSYNEQFF; CDR3 DNA: TGTGCCACCAGTGACCGATTTTCGGGGGACTCCTACAATGAGCAGTTCTTC
V gene: TRBV12-3/TRBV12-4; clone size: -; J gene: TRBJ2-3; D gene: -; CDR3 protein: CASSLVPIAGTPKEADTQYF; CDR3 DNA: TGTGCCAGCAGTTTAGTGCCAATAGCCGGGACTCCAAAGGAAGCAGATACGCAGTATTTT
V gene: TRBV11-1; clone size: many; J gene: TRBJ2-1; D gene: TRBD2; CDR3 protein: CASGRLAVSSYNEQFF; CDR3 DNA: TGTGCCAGCGGAAGACTAGCGGTCAGCTCCTACAATGAGCAGTTCTTC
V gene: TRBV24-1; clone size: -; J gene: TRBJ2-1; D gene: TRBD1; CDR3 protein: CATGRDRDDEQFF; CDR3 DNA: TGTGCCACCGGCCGGGACAGGGATGATGAGCAGTTCTTC
V gene: TRBV6-1; clone size: few; J gene: TRBJ1-4; D gene: -; CDR3 protein: CASSEHRGAGEKLFF; CDR3 DNA: TGTGCCAGCAGCGAGCATCGGGGGGCTGGCGAAAAACTGTTTTTT
V gene: TRBV6-1; clone size: few; J gene: TRBJ1-5; D gene: -; CDR3 protein: CASHRYGVDQPQHF; CDR3 DNA: TGTGCCAGCCATCGTTATGGAGTCGATCAGCCCCAGCATTTT
V gene: TRBV5-1; clone size: few; J gene: TRBJ2-3; D gene: TRBD2; CDR3 protein: CASSYGGNTDTQYF; CDR3 DNA: TGCGCCAGCAGCTACGGGGGGAACACAGATACGCAGTATTTT
V gene: TRBV4-1; clone size: -; J gene: TRBJ2-5; D gene: TRBD2; CDR3 protein: CASSLLGGTQETQYF; CDR3 DNA: TGCGCCAGCAGCCTCCTCGGGGGGACCCAAGAGACCCAGTACTTC
V gene: TRBV20-1; clone size: -; J gene: TRBJ1-5; D gene: -; CDR3 protein: CSARAGMGDQPQHF; CDR3 DNA: TGCAGTGCTAGAGCAGGGATGGGGGATCAGCCCCAGCATTTT
V gene: TRBV5-1; clone size: many; J gene: TRBJ2-5; D gene: TRBD1; CDR3 protein: CASSGTGEETQYF; CDR3 DNA: TGCGCCAGCAGCGGGACAGGGGAAGAGACCCAGTACTTC
V gene: TRBV24-1; clone size: -; J gene: TRBJ2-1; D gene: TRBD1; CDR3 protein: CATGRQGTYNEQFF; CDR3 DNA: TGTGCCACCGGCAGACAGGGTACCTACAATGAGCAGTTCTTC
V gene: TRBV13; clone size: -; J gene: TRBJ1-5; D gene: -; CDR3 protein: CASSLGRQPQHF; CDR3 DNA: TGTGCCAGCAGCTTAGGGCGTCAGCCCCAGCATTTT
V gene: TRBV18; clone size: -; J gene: TRBJ2-1; D gene: -; CDR3 protein: CASSPLAAYNEQFF; CDR3 DNA: TGTGCCAGCTCACCACTAGCGGCGTACAATGAGCAGTTCTTC
V gene: TRBV5-4; clone size: -; J gene: TRBJ2-6; D gene: -; CDR3 protein: CASSLQGSGANVLTF; CDR3 DNA: TGTGCCAGCAGCTTGCAAGGGAGTGGGGCCAACGTCCTGACTTTC
V gene: TRBV18; clone size: -; J gene: TRBJ2-3; D gene: -; CDR3 protein: CASSLAGQNTDTQYF; CDR3 DNA: TGTGCCAGCTCACTAGCGGGACAGAACACAGATACGCAGTATTTT
V gene: TRBV5-1; clone size: few; J gene: TRBJ1-3; D gene: -; CDR3 protein: CASSVGEYRNTIYF; CDR3 DNA: TGCGCCAGCAGTGTAGGCGAATACAGAAACACCATATATTTT
V gene: TRBV27; clone size: few; J gene: TRBJ1-2; D gene: -; CDR3 protein: CASSSRDLLGYGYTF; CDR3 DNA: TGTGCCAGCAGTAGCCGGGATCTCCTTGGTTATGGCTACACCTTC
V gene: TRBV12-3/TRBV12-4; clone size: few; J gene: TRBJ1-3; D gene: -; CDR3 protein: CASSLSGFHGNTIYF; CDR3 DNA: TGTGCCAGCAGTTTATCCGGGTTCCATGGAAACACCATATATTTT
V gene: TRBV29-1; clone size: -; J gene: TRBJ2-3; D gene: TRBD1; CDR3 protein: CSVEVGTGVTDTQYF; CDR3 DNA: TGCAGCGTTGAAGTGGGGACAGGGGTGACAGATACGCAGTATTTT
V gene: TRBV4-2; clone size: few; J gene: TRBJ2-2; D gene: TRBD1; CDR3 protein: CASSRTGTDTGELFF; CDR3 DNA: TGTGCCAGCAGCCGCACCGGGACAGACACCGGGGAGCTGTTTTTT
V gene: TRBV6-5; clone size: -; J gene: TRBJ2-3; D gene: -; CDR3 protein: CTSSSADTQYF; CDR3 DNA: TGTACCAGCAGTTCGGCAGATACGCAGTATTTT
V gene: TRBV7-8; clone size: -; J gene: TRBJ1-2; D gene: -; CDR3 protein: CASSLAPSVGYDYTF; CDR3 DNA: TGTGCCAGCAGCTTAGCGCCAAGCGTGGGCTATGACTACACCTTC
V gene: TRBV5-1; clone size: few; J gene: TRBJ2-1; D gene: TRBD2; CDR3 protein: CASSPKTSGGHNEQFF; CDR3 DNA: TGCGCCAGCAGCCCCAAGACTAGCGGGGGCCACAATGAGCAGTTCTTC
V gene: TRBV6-1; clone size: -; J gene: TRBJ2-1; D gene: -; CDR3 protein: CASGRIRGYNEQFF; CDR3 DNA: TGTGCCAGCGGAAGGATTCGGGGATACAATGAGCAGTTCTTC
V gene: TRBV5-1; clone size: -; J gene: TRBJ2-5; D gene: -; CDR3 protein: CASSFGHGEETQYF; CDR3 DNA: TGCGCCAGCAGCTTCGGTCACGGCGAAGAGACCCAGTACTTC
V gene: TRBV6-1; clone size: -; J gene: TRBJ1-5; D gene: TRBD1; CDR3 protein: CASRLNEGANQPQHF; CDR3 DNA: TGTGCCAGTAGGCTAAATGAGGGGGCAAATCAGCCCCAGCATTTT
V gene: TRBV6-1; clone size: -; J gene: TRBJ2-3; D gene: -; CDR3 protein: CASPVRRGAPDTDTQYF; CDR3 DNA: TGTGCCAGTCCAGTCAGGAGGGGTGCCCCCGACACAGATACGCAGTATTTT
V gene: TRBV20-1; clone size: many; J gene: TRBJ2-2; D gene: -; CDR3 protein: CSARDIRGGGELFF; CDR3 DNA: TGCAGTGCTAGAGATATAAGGGGGGGCGGGGAGCTGTTTTTT
V gene: TRBV5-1; clone size: few; J gene: TRBJ2-2; D gene: TRBD1; CDR3 protein: CASSSPTGMNTGELFF; CDR3 DNA: TGCGCCAGCAGCTCTCCGACAGGGATGAACACCGGGGAGCTGTTTTTT